This section outlines one T cell receptor (beta chain) sequence together with its context. Its target antigen remains unknown. There are no base qualities to consult, and no much larger clone falls within one base. At the junction V is shortened by 1 base and J by 7 bases; bases outside the gene matches: 14. In the germline V gene, CDR1 corresponds to MGHRA and CDR2 to YSYEKL. The CDR3 covers 17 residues, taking in both the cysteine and the phenylalanine. Only the CDR3 DNA is retained, 51 bases long and in frame from the first base. TCRbeta CDR3 regions were amplified from genomic DNA by means of the immunoSEQ Assay, a bias-controlled multiplex PCR. The original methods were these. The number of nucleated cells in each sample was estimated by amplification of reference gene primers within the assay. To quantify the absolute abundance of each unique TCRbeta CDR3 rearrangement, sequence reads were collapsed and filtered. For each sample, productive Simpson clonality was calculated as the square root of Simpson's diversity index across productive rearrangements. TCRdb stores this immuneACCESS table with in-frame sequences only. Part of the clones is absent; in the studies checked, under half of the shortfall reflects unresolved V genes, and no reason is known for the rest. D and trimming come from the DNA, and the V and J calls and clone size come from that table. The sample table contains approximately 61,000 clones; only one count was recorded for roughly 84% of them. 10% to 13% of the sample comes from the top ten.

The entry originates in a study of blood T cell repertoires in COVID-19 (dated by TCRdb to 2018 to 2021). Study-level background: The collaborator samples originated in the United States, Italy and Spain and spanned the acute and convalescent phases of COVID-19. The material from the prospective study consisted of cDNA or gDNA derived from T cells, B-cell-depleted T cells, or PBMCs. The dataset comprised deeply sampled blood TCRbeta repertoires from subjects exposed to, actively infected with, or recovered from COVID-19. The repertoires were made available in a free public database intended to serve as a resource for research on the immune response to SARS-CoV-2. Samples came from the ongoing ImmuneRACE study (first 160 participants) plus 1,254 subjects from 6 global collaborators. Sample metadata almost always included a de-identified subject ID, COVID-19 status, age in years and sex. HLA class I and class II types, where available, came from metadata supplied by the sample provider rather than from assay-based typing. Broader findings and caveats from the paper: How much clinical and demographic metadata was included differed by source and by participant, and the metadata was provided uncurated.

In Seattle, one collaborating source enrolled patients while the infection was active and tracked those patients longitudinally over the course of disease. Whole blood was collected in K2EDTA tubes by collaborating institutions according to the institutions' own protocols. For TCRbeta analysis, collaborators shipped samples as frozen whole blood, isolated PBMCs, or DNA extracted from either of those sample types. The sample was peripheral blood. The sequence is built from TRBV4-1 and TRBJ2-7; 9 bases in the junction line up with TRBD2. The TCR originated in a middle-aged man with COVID-19, enrolled during active disease. The CDR3 region reads CASSQGGSGGYVTEQYF. The nucleotide sequence is given as TGCGCCAGCAGCCAAGGGGGTAGCGGGGGCTACGTAACTGAGCAGTACTTC.